This T cell receptor beta chain was found in a study of blood T cell repertoires in COVID-19 (dated by TCRdb to the early 2020s). Background on the whole study: The collaborator samples originated in the United States, Italy and Spain and spanned the acute and convalescent phases of COVID-19. Sample metadata almost always included a de-identified subject ID, COVID-19 status, age in years and sex. The prospective study material was composed of cDNA or gDNA derived from T cells, B-cell-depleted T cells, or PBMCs. Where available, HLA class I and class II types were obtained from metadata supplied by the sample provider rather than from assay-based typing. The samples were drawn from two sources: the first 160 participants of the ongoing ImmuneRACE study, and 1,200 or so subjects contributed by 6 global collaborators. The repertoires were released in a freely available public database intended as a resource for research on the immune response to SARS-CoV-2. The dataset comprised deeply sampled blood TCRbeta repertoires from subjects exposed to, actively infected with, or recovered from COVID-19.

There are 17 amino acids in the CDR3, from cysteine to phenylalanine inclusive. Kept here is only the CDR3 DNA, which spans 51 bases and is read in frame from base 1. CDR1 and CDR2, per the germline V gene (reference sequence), are LNHNV and YYDKDF. V is reduced by 5 bases and J by 0 bases, leaving a spacing of 17 bases between them. Overall study outcomes, separate from this receptor: The quantity of clinical and demographic metadata differed by source and by participant and was supplied without curation.

Each collaborating institution followed its own protocols to collect whole blood in K2EDTA tubes. For TCRbeta analysis, collaborators shipped samples in one of three forms: frozen whole blood, isolated PBMCs, or DNA extracted from either of those sample types. Remarks on this clone: There is no known antigen for this receptor. Base qualities are not at hand, and no much larger clone is one base apart.

TCRbeta CDR3 regions were amplified from genomic DNA using the immunoSEQ Assay, a bias-controlled multiplex PCR. On the study's bioinformatics: The number of nucleated cells in each sample was estimated from the amplification of reference gene primers within the assay. Sequence reads were collapsed and filtered to measure the absolute abundance of every unique TCRbeta CDR3 rearrangement. For each sample, productive Simpson clonality was calculated by taking the square root of Simpson's diversity index across productive rearrangements. TCRdb's version of the immuneACCESS table is confined to in-frame rearrangements and falls short of the full clone set. An unresolved V gene accounts for under half of the shortfall where checked; the remainder is of unknown origin. The D gene and trimming were derived from the DNA, and the V and J assignments and clone size from that table. This sample comprises approximately 280,000 clones, roughly 85% of them detected only once. The top ten hold more than 4.5% of the sample.

This receptor was identified in a man aged 45-65 years with active or convalescent COVID-19. The sequence links TRBV15 to TRBJ2-1; D gene: possibly TRBD2, on 6 matching bases. Sequenced input: peripheral blood. The CDR3 in this case is CATSPQFGGVSYNEQFF. The nucleotides are TGTGCCACCAGCCCCCAGTTCGGAGGGGTCTCCTACAATGAGCAGTTCTTC.